The rows below give T cell receptor beta chains drawn from one sample of a study of PD-1 blockade in classical Hodgkin lymphoma. TCRdb's copy holds only in-frame clones and misses some; the assay was immunoSEQ multiplex PCR. The repertoire holds about 64,000 clones, with around nine tenths as singletons. This sample comprised peripheral blood mononuclear cells (PBMCs), obtained before the fourth cycle of nivolumab. These receptors came from a human donor with classical Hodgkin lymphoma. Each CDR3 is given with its conserved first and last residue. The D gene is left open where the match is weak. The size entry is marked missing in some rows and otherwise reads once, few, many or a size class.

>TRBJ2-7|-|once|TRBV28
TGTGCCAGCAGTTTCAGGGTTTCCTACGAGCAGTACTTC
CASSFRVSYEQYF
>TRBJ2-1|-|-|TRBV25-1
TGTGCCAGCAGTGAATACGGGGGAGCCCTTTATGAGCAGTTCTTC
CASSEYGGALYEQFF
>TRBJ1-5|-|-|TRBV28
TGTGCCAGCAGTTTAATTCAGGCCTCTAGCAATCAGCCCCAGCATTTT
CASSLIQASSNQPQHF
>TRBJ1-2|-|-|TRBV5-4
TGTGCCAGCAGCCGAGAGGCAGGCTATGGCTACACCTTC
CASSREAGYGYTF
>TRBJ2-3|-|-|TRBV5-1
TGCGCCAGCAGCTTGGCCGAGGCGCACTTGGCCACAGATACGCAGTATTTT
CASSLAEAHLATDTQYF
>TRBJ1-1|TRBD1|-|TRBV5-4
TGTGCCAGCAGTGAGACGGGACAGGGGGCGCCGGAAGCTTTCTTT
CASSETGQGAPEAFF
>TRBJ2-1|-|once|TRBV5-1
TGCGCCAGCAGGGTCGGAGGGGACGAGCAGTTCTTC
CASRVGGDEQFF
>TRBJ2-1|TRBD1|-|TRBV5-6
TGTGCCAGCAGCTTCAGTGACAGGGGATCCTACAATGAGCAGTTCTTC
CASSFSDRGSYNEQFF
>TRBJ1-3|-|-|TRBV28
TGTGCCAGCAGTACAGGGTCAGGAAACACCATATATTTT
CASSTGSGNTIYF
>TRBJ1-1|-|-|TRBV23-1
TGCGCCAGCAGTCAATCGCGACGGATGAACACTGAAGCTTTCTTT
CASSQSRRMNTEAFF
>TRBJ1-4|-|-|TRBV7-9
TGTGCCAGCAGCCAAGACAATGGGTGGGGTGAAAAACTGTTTTTT
CASSQDNGWGEKLFF
>TRBJ1-1|-|-|TRBV5-6
TGTGCCAGCATCCCGGACTTCCGAAGCGCTGAAGCTTTCTTT
CASIPDFRSAEAFF
>TRBJ1-4|-|-|TRBV7-8
TGTGCCAGCAGCTCCGGACAGTATGAAAAACTGTTTTTT
CASSSGQYEKLFF
>TRBJ2-7|TRBD1|once|TRBV19
TGTGCCAGTAGTGCGGACAGGGGAGGGAATCCCTACGAGCAGTACTTC
CASSADRGGNPYEQYF
>TRBJ2-7|TRBD2|-|TRBV6-5
TGTGCCAGCAGTTACTCGAGTCTAGCGGGGGTCTACGAGCAGTACTTC
CASSYSSLAGVYEQYF
>TRBJ2-1|-|-|TRBV28
TGTGCCAGCAGTTACGCCGACATCCATGAGCAGTTCTTC
CASSYADIHEQFF
>TRBJ2-7|TRBD1|once|TRBV29-1
TGCAGCGTTGATGCAGGGGGTAGCTACGAGCAGTACTTC
CSVDAGGSYEQYF
>TRBJ1-5|-|-|TRBV6-1
TGTGCCAGCAGACTCCAGGACGTTAGCAATCAGCCCCAGCATTTT
CASRLQDVSNQPQHF
>TRBJ2-7|TRBD2|once|TRBV29-1
TGCAGCGTTGAAGGGGTGGGGTCTAGCGGTACCTACGAGCAGTACTTC
CSVEGVGSSGTYEQYF
>TRBJ2-6|-|-|TRBV19
TGTGCCAGCAGTGGACAAGTTACTGGGGCCAACGTCCTGACTTTC
CASSGQVTGANVLTF
>TRBJ1-1|TRBD1|-|TRBV2
TGTGCCAGCGGGGGGGACAGGGGGAACACTGAAGCTTTCTTT
CASGGDRGNTEAFF
>TRBJ2-7|TRBD2|-|TRBV5-6
TGTGCCAGCAGCCCTCAGACGGGAGGGTTCTACGAGCAGTACTTC
CASSPQTGGFYEQYF